This T cell receptor beta chain was profiled in a study of cytomegalovirus exposure and HLA in healthy donors. The PCR contained 60 Vbeta and 13 Jbeta primers. In the source study's methods: Later analysis identified 80 million to 85 million unique TCR beta chains, approximately 10 million shared. Clones were read by immunoSEQ multiplex PCR, and TCRdb kept only the in-frame ones, dropping some. The V and J calls and the clone size are those of that table, but D and trimming were determined from the DNA. Altogether approximately 150,000 clones are present, around 80% being singletons, with the ten largest covering roughly 7.5%. Germline assignment: CDR1 LNHNV and CDR2 YYDKDF (reference sequence). V was shortened by 0 bases and J by 4 bases, with 12 bases between the two germline ends. This CDR3 has 15 residues.

This TCR came from a woman in her twenties or thirties in good health and CMV-seropositive. Sequencing was carried out using PBMCs. The chain recombines TRBV15 with TRBJ1-1; D may be TRBD1 (5 bases). Written as DNA, the CDR3 is TGTGCCACCAGCAGAGACGCAGGGAGGACCACTGAAGCTTTCTTT. Protein product: CATSRDAGRTTEAFF.